This is a list of T cell receptor beta chains from one sample in a study of CXCR3-negative and CXCR3-positive naive CD8 T cells. One entry per CDR3 protein, without DNA, is what TCRdb gives after re-calling the 5' RACE reads. The sample table sets out tens of thousands of distinct CDR3 sequences. The sample consisted of naive CXCR3+ CD8+ T cells from blood. The origin of the receptors is a human donor in good health. Some clones in this sample may be carry-over from other donors' samples. Both conserved end residues are part of each CDR3.

TRBJ1-5,TRBV2,CASSPDRGPVIQPQHF
TRBJ2-7,TRBV2,CASSEETGKSSYEQYF
TRBJ2-3,TRBV6-2/TRBV6-3,CASNGLAERALVGNTQYF
TRBJ1-1,TRBV4-3,CASSPGGRGVWGTEAFF
TRBJ1-1,TRBV5-1,CASSLLTVRTEAFF
TRBJ2-2,TRBV6-2/TRBV6-3,CASSITSGDTGELFF
TRBJ2-7,TRBV5-1,CASSQGQGLYEQYF
TRBJ2-7,TRBV30,CAWSVPPGEQYF
TRBJ2-3,TRBV28,CASSLGDTRRDTQYF
TRBJ2-7,TRBV4-1,CASSWRGTDEQYF
TRBJ1-1,TRBV20-1,CSARGLPAEAFF
TRBJ2-4,TRBV7-8,CASSLLVLVELADLAKNIQYF
TRBJ1-1,TRBV20-1,CSAFRGDTEAFF
TRBJ1-6,TRBV6-5,CASSYGTGGNSPLHF
TRBJ2-7,TRBV20-1,CSAKVTASSYEQYF
TRBJ1-1,TRBV18,CASSPPRQGSDTEAFF
TRBJ2-7,TRBV4-3,CASSQDVTSYEQYF
TRBJ2-3,TRBV30,CAWSVGVTGRDTDTQYF
TRBJ2-1,TRBV5-8,CASSFGQYNEQFF
TRBJ1-4,TRBV20-1,CSAPRDPTNEKLFF
TRBJ2-2,TRBV29-1,CSVEREQNTGELFF
TRBJ2-5,TRBV20-1,CSAPTSGSGGETQYF
TRBJ1-1,TRBV24-1,CATSDLQGPPLRYTEAFF
TRBJ2-3,TRBV12-3/TRBV12-4,CASSGASGTDTQYF
TRBJ2-7,TRBV9,CASSVDHLGEQYF
TRBJ1-2,TRBV13,CASSLGYYGYTF
TRBJ2-5,TRBV5-1,CASSPGGGGAETQYF
TRBJ2-3,TRBV27,CASSTEERGRAQDTQYF
TRBJ2-7,TRBV27,CASNPAGGSYEQYF
TRBJ2-1,TRBV10-1,CASSESGVAGFYNEQFF
TRBJ2-5,TRBV4-3,CASSLERGAQETQYF
TRBJ2-4,TRBV20-1,CSARVGALAKNIQYF
TRBJ2-3,TRBV19,CASTPAREGRDTQYF
TRBJ1-6,TRBV19,CASTGQGRSSYNSPLHF
TRBJ2-3,TRBV28,CASSPLRDREDTQYF
TRBJ2-3,TRBV6-5,CASRTLSTDTQYF
TRBJ1-5,TRBV10-3,CAISTGTGTQPQHF
TRBJ2-1,TRBV14,CASSSGQPWDEQFF
TRBJ1-2,TRBV7-8,CASSLRAGGDYGYTF
TRBJ2-1,TRBV5-5,CASSLEWTGGYNEQFF
TRBJ1-2,TRBV6-4,CASSDSVSSGGYTF
TRBJ1-5,TRBV7-9,CASSLAVGQGGQPQHF